Shown below are 27 T cell receptor beta chains from a single sample sequenced in a study. TCRdb reprocessed the RT-PCR reads via MiXCR and lists one record per CDR3 protein. The sample includes fewer than 800,000 distinct CDR3 sequences, approximately 15% seen only once; the top ten take roughly 3.9%. Material for sequencing was memory CD4+ T cells from blood. The receptor source for this set is a female donor in good health, serving as a healthy control.

This clonotype occurred many times. The chain has TRBV4-3 and TRBJ2-5, with 8 bases fitting TRBD1. Per germline, CDR1 LGHNA and CDR2 YSLEER. This CDR3 region has 15 residues. With V trimmed by 2 bases and J by 5 bases, 7 bases remained unmatched. The CDR3: CASSQRRGRDETQYF. The DNA for the CDR3 is TGCGCCAGCAGCCAACGCAGGGGGCGAGATGAGACCCAGTACTTC.

The sample holds a few counts of this clonotype. The chain has TRBV3-1 and TRBJ1-5; tentative D call: TRBD1 (6 bases). V was trimmed by 3 bases and J by 7 bases, leaving 13 bases between them. Germline values: CDR1 LGHDT, CDR2 YNNKEL (reference sequence). The CDR3 sequence is 14 residues long. CDR3 coding DNA: TGTGCCAGCAGCCAGACGCGGGGGCTACAGCCCCAGCATTTT. Translating gives CASSQTRGLQPQHF.

The table lists this clonotype with many counts. The chain joins TRBV6-5 to TRBJ2-7, with D unresolved. Trimming took off 6 bases at V and 4 bases at J, with 10 bases between the two ends. The germline V gene encodes CDR1 MNHEY and CDR2 SVGAGI. This CDR3 contains 12 residues. In DNA form, the CDR3 reads TGTGCCAGCAGCGGCAGAAATTACGAGCAGTACTTC. Protein: CASSGRNYEQYF.

This clonotype was picked up many times. The chain uses TRBV12-3 or TRBV12-4 and TRBJ1-2; D not certain. V lost 5 bases and J lost 1, with 11 bases in between. This CDR3 comprises 14 residues. CDR3 DNA: TGTGCCAGCAGTGCGTGGCAGAGTAACTATGGCTACACCTTC. It yields the protein CASSAWQSNYGYTF.

This clonotype showed up just a few times. The rearrangement links TRBV24-1 to TRBJ1-2, with D possibly being TRBD1 (5 bases). The CDR3 runs 12 residues. V gave up 5 bases and J gave up 8 bases, with 11 bases separating them. Germline V gene lookup returns CDR1 KGHDR and CDR2 SFDVKD. The CDR3 sequence: CATSGAGRGYTF. The CDR3, as DNA: TGTGCCACCAGTGGGGCGGGGCGAGGCTACACCTTC.

The genes are TRBV6-1 and TRBJ1-2; TRBD1 might be the D (5 bases). CDR1 MNHNS and CDR2 SASEGT come from the germline V gene. CDR3 size: 14 residues. Deletions cut 3 bases from V and 2 bases from J, with 10 bases between. The DNA for the CDR3 is TGTGCCAGCAGTGAGGGACTCCTGAACTATGGCTACACCTTC. Protein sequence: CASSEGLLNYGYTF.

This rearrangement joins TRBV27 to TRBJ2-7; D remains ambiguous. CDR3 length: 16 amino acids. Germline CDR1 is MNHEY and CDR2 is SMNVEV (reference sequence). Trimming removed 3 bases from V and 2 bases from J, with 17 bases in between. CDR3 loop: CASSFGSLGLTYEQYF. The CDR3 DNA follows: TGTGCCAGCAGTTTTGGTAGTCTAGGGTTGACCTACGAGCAGTACTTC.

There are many counts of this clonotype. The chain carries TRBV12-3 or TRBV12-4 and TRBJ2-7; the D is unclear. Trimming pared 3 bases from V and 0 bases from J, leaving 6 bases between. This CDR3 has 13 amino acids. CDR3 sequence: CASSFTSSYEQYF. Here the CDR3 DNA reads TGTGCCAGCAGTTTTACGAGCTCCTACGAGCAGTACTTC.

The chain links TRBV5-6 to TRBJ1-2; 7 nucleotides line up with TRBD1. This CDR3 spans 14 amino acids. From germline, CDR1 is SGHDT and CDR2 YYEEEE. V was clipped by 5 bases and J by 4 bases; unmatched bases: 8. The CDR3: CASRRRQGFYGYTF. The CDR3 bases are TGTGCCAGCAGGCGTCGACAGGGCTTCTATGGCTACACCTTC.

Ten or more counts support this clonotype. The genes are TRBV28 and TRBJ2-1; 13 nucleotides line up with TRBD2. This CDR3 is built from 21 residues. V shed 4 bases, J shed 0 bases, and the junction held 15 bases outside the gene matches. Germline CDR1 MDHEN, CDR2 SYDVKM. CDR3 region: CASSSPHLDRTSGSSYNEQFF. Here the CDR3 DNA reads TGTGCCAGCAGTTCTCCTCACCTTGATCGGACTAGCGGGAGCTCCTACAATGAGCAGTTCTTC.

This clonotype showed up many times. The V and J genes are TRBV5-1 and TRBJ2-7; the match to TRBD1 covers 7 bases. V lost 2 bases to trimming and J lost 2 bases; unmatched junction nucleotides: 7. The germline V gene encodes CDR1 SGHRS and CDR2 YFSETQ. This CDR3 spans 15 amino acids. DNA for the CDR3: TGCGCCAGCAGCTTCTTACAGGGGACCCCCTACGAGCAGTACTTC. It encodes CASSFLQGTPYEQYF.

The chain employs TRBV2 and TRBJ2-1, with 8 bases lining up with TRBD2. Germline CDR1 reads SNHLY; CDR2 reads FYNNEI. The CDR3 contains 14 residues. The V gene end was trimmed by 10 bases and the J gene end by 6 bases; junction bases not matched to a gene: 11. CDR3 protein: CATKRQGTSNEQFF. CDR3 bases: TGTGCCACCAAAAGACAAGGGACTAGCAATGAGCAGTTCTTC.

This clonotype came up a few times. The chain has TRBV12-3 or TRBV12-4 and TRBJ2-5; no firm D call. The V gene lost 0 bases and the J gene lost 4 bases, with 6 bases spanning the gap. This CDR3 spans 13 amino acids. This CDR3 is CASSLANGETQYF. In nucleotides, the CDR3 is TGTGCCAGCAGTTTAGCGAACGGAGAGACCCAGTACTTC.

The chain employs TRBV14 and TRBJ1-1; D not resolved. Germline loops: CDR1 SGHDN, CDR2 FVKESK. With 0 bases removed from V and 10 bases from J, the gap between germline ends came to 12 bases. This CDR3 is 13 amino acids long. CDR3 nucleotides: TGTGCCAGCAGCCAAGAGCGGGAGGGAGGAGCTTTCTTT. Translating it yields CASSQEREGGAFF.

This clonotype was detected only a few times. The chain is built from TRBV20-1 and TRBJ1-2, with D unclear. Trimming removed 2 bases at V and 6 bases at J, with 16 bases between. Germline-derived CDR1 and CDR2 are DFQATT and SNEGSKA (reference sequence). The length of the CDR3 is 14 residues. The CDR3 here is CSARKGNSHDGYTF. The CDR3 bases are TGCAGTGCTAGAAAGGGTAACAGCCATGATGGCTACACCTTC.

This rearrangement joins TRBV9 to TRBJ2-5, with 8 nucleotides matching TRBD1. The CDR3 sequence is 15 residues long. J was trimmed by 3 bases and V by 2 bases; bases with no gene match: 6. The germline V gene encodes CDR1 SGDLS and CDR2 YYNGEE. The CDR3 nucleotides read TGTGCCAGCAGCGTCAACAGGGGGGAAGAAGAGACCCAGTACTTC. This translates into CASSVNRGEEETQYF.

The chain recombines TRBV7-2 with TRBJ2-7; 7 nucleotides align to TRBD1. V gave up 4 bases and J gave up 3 bases; unmatched junction bases: 9. This CDR3 spans 15 amino acids. Per germline, CDR1 SGHTA and CDR2 FQGNSA. The CDR3, as DNA: TGTGCCAGCAGCTCCGGGACAGACTCTCGCTACGAGCAGTACTTC. Protein sequence: CASSSGTDSRYEQYF.

In its sample, this clonotype was seen many times. The rearrangement uses TRBV20-1 and TRBJ2-5; D is perhaps TRBD1 (5 bases). The V gene lost 0 bases and the J gene lost 6 bases, with 11 bases spanning the gap. The CDR3 extends over 13 amino acids. Germline V gene data show CDR1 as DFQATT and CDR2 as SNEGSKA (reference sequence). CDR3 loop: CSARDNKGKTQYF. In DNA, the CDR3 is TGCAGTGCTAGAGATAATAAGGGGAAGACCCAGTACTTC.

In this sample, this clonotype turned up a few times. This chain connects TRBV20-1 to TRBJ1-1; 7 bases map to TRBD1. Germline CDR1 is DFQATT and CDR2 is SNEGSKA (reference sequence). The CDR3 runs 14 residues. With 3 bases clipped from V and 1 base from J, the junction kept 5 bases outside the gene matches. The CDR3 spells CSASRAGGNTEAFF. CDR3 coding DNA: TGCAGTGCTAGTCGGGCAGGGGGGAACACTGAAGCTTTCTTT.

J is TRBJ2-7 and V is TRBV5-1; TRBD2 matches 7 bases. This CDR3 is 16 amino acids long. Trimming took 6 bases from V and 5 from J; bases not matched to a gene: 17. In germline, CDR1 is SGHRS, CDR2 YFSETQ. In DNA, the CDR3 is TGCGCCAGCACCCCTCTGGGGGGGGTTGTGGTCCACGAGCAGTACTTC. Its protein is CASTPLGGVVVHEQYF. Full variable domain (remainder filled in from reference TRBV5-1 and TRBJ2-7): KAGVTQTPRYLIKTRGQQVTLSCSPISGHRSVSWYQQTPGQGLQFLFEYFSETQRNKGNFPGRFSGRQFSNSRSEMNVSTLELGDSALYLCASTPLGGVVVHEQYFGPGTRLTVT.

The V gene is TRBV6-1, the J gene TRBJ1-1; 8 nucleotides agree with TRBD1. The CDR3 length is 17 residues. Germline V lookup: CDR1 MNHNS, CDR2 SASEGT. Germline trimming cut 5 bases from V and 0 bases from J; bases unmatched to any gene: 11. The chain's CDR3 is CASSSGTGLLMNTEAFF. DNA for the CDR3: TGTGCCAGCAGTTCCGGGACAGGATTACTCATGAACACTGAAGCTTTCTTT.

This clonotype was seen a handful of times. The J gene is TRBJ1-2, the V gene TRBV28; 7 bases agree with TRBD1. Per the germline V gene, CDR1 is MDHEN and CDR2 is SYDVKM. Losses at the gene ends were 6 bases for V and 4 bases for J; bases not matched to a gene: 8. This CDR3 spans 14 amino acids. This CDR3 reads CASSSSGQIYGYTF. In DNA, the CDR3 is TGTGCCAGCAGCTCCTCGGGACAGATCTATGGCTACACCTTC.

This clonotype was observed many times. This sequence joins TRBV5-6 and TRBJ1-5, with D unresolved. The V gene's germline CDR1 is SGHDT and CDR2 YYEEEE. This CDR3 is 15 amino acids long. Trimming shortened V by 3 bases and J by 2 bases, and 12 bases separated the two germline ends. This CDR3 reads CASSSLHRGNQPQHF. The CDR3 DNA reads TGTGCCAGCAGCTCGCTACATAGGGGCAATCAGCCCCAGCATTTT.

This clonotype was recorded a few times. V usage is TRBV7-9 and J usage is TRBJ2-1; 8 bases match TRBD2. V shed 5 bases and J 10 bases; nucleotides not matched to a gene: 13. Germline lookup yields CDR1 SEHNR and CDR2 FQNEAQ (reference sequence). This CDR3 has 15 amino acids. The DNA of the CDR3 is TGTGCCAGCAGCAGGGCCGGTGCGGGAGGAGGGGAGCAGTTCTTC. Protein product: CASSRAGAGGGEQFF.

This clonotype has a count of ten or more. V usage is TRBV4-2 and J usage is TRBJ2-5; 12 bases map to TRBD2. V lost 4 bases and J lost 3; bases outside the gene matches: 6. The CDR3 is made up of 16 amino acids. Germline lookup yields CDR1 LGHNA and CDR2 YNFKEQ. DNA for the CDR3: TGTGCCAGCAGCCCAAGCCGGACTAGCGGGGAAGAGACCCAGTACTTC. It translates to CASSPSRTSGEETQYF.

This clonotype showed up many times. This chain joins TRBV18 and TRBJ1-1, with a weak D call TRBD1 (5 bases). CDR3 size: 15 residues. Germline V gene data show CDR1 as KGHSH and CDR2 as LQKENI. The V end was cut by 4 bases, the J end by 3 bases, with 15 bases between. The CDR3 nucleotides read TGTGCCAGCTCACTTGACAGTAGTAGATACACTGAAGCTTTCTTT. It encodes CASSLDSSRYTEAFF.

The rearrangement joins TRBV7-8 to TRBJ1-2; TRBD1 is a possible D gene (5 bases). This CDR3 is built from 15 residues. V was cut by 5 bases and J by 3 bases, with 16 bases left in between. The V gene's germline CDR1 is SGHVS and CDR2 FQNEAQ. The CDR3 sequence: CASSDRDPRYYGYTF. CDR3 DNA: TGTGCCAGCAGCGACCGGGACCCGCGTTACTATGGCTACACCTTC.